The 27 T cell receptor beta chains below come from one sample, sequenced in a study of STAT5B mutations in CD4+ large granular lymphocyte leukemia. Some clones are missing from TCRdb's copy, which holds only in-frame ones; the method was immunoSEQ multiplex PCR. The table records about 40,000 clones, roughly 79% of them present only once. The sample taken for sequencing was CD4+ T cells from blood buffy coats. The receptor set was obtained from a human donor in good health.

This clone was seen once. V gene TRBV6-1 combines with J gene TRBJ1-1; D is unresolved. V lost 6 bases, J lost 5 bases, and 10 bases lay in between. This CDR3 contains 12 residues. Germline CDR1 and CDR2: MNHNS and SASEGT. CDR3 nucleotide sequence: TGTGCCAGCAGGCTAGGGCCGACTGAAGCTTTCTTT. This gives the protein CASRLGPTEAFF.

V is TRBV6-5 and J is TRBJ1-6; D is undetermined. Trimming took 5 bases from V and 9 from J, leaving 11 bases between them. Germline V gene data show CDR1 as MNHEY and CDR2 as SVGAGI. This CDR3 spans 13 amino acids. The CDR3 protein is CASSAISASPLHF. The CDR3, as DNA: TGTGCCAGCAGTGCGATTTCGGCTTCACCCCTCCACTTT.

The chain joins TRBV7-8 to TRBJ1-3, with 7 bases matching TRBD1. Unmatched junction bases numbered 11, after V lost 5 bases and J lost 4 bases. Looked up from germline, CDR1 is SGHVS and CDR2 is FQNEAQ. CDR3 size: 16 residues. This chain's CDR3 is CASSPTRTGRGNTIYF. DNA for the CDR3: TGTGCCAGCAGCCCAACCCGGACAGGAAGAGGAAACACCATATATTTT.

This rearrangement joins TRBV6-5 to TRBJ2-7; D unclear. V shed 7 bases and J shed 5 bases, with 15 bases lying between them. The CDR3 covers 13 residues. Per the germline V gene, CDR1 is MNHEY and CDR2 is SVGAGI. The CDR3 protein is CASTQSGSHEQYF. In DNA form, the CDR3 reads TGTGCCAGCACCCAATCGGGTAGCCACGAGCAGTACTTC.

This clone showed up just a few times. The chain links TRBV10-3 to TRBJ2-2; 10 positions match TRBD2. Looked up from germline, CDR1 is ENHRY and CDR2 is SYGVKD. This CDR3 spans 17 amino acids. Germline trimming cut 4 bases from V and 4 bases from J; bases unmatched to any gene: 9. The CDR3, as DNA: TGTGCCATCAGTGGGGCTAGCGGGGGCCCGGGCACCGGGGAGCTGTTTTTT. Encoded protein: CAISGASGGPGTGELFF.

The chain links TRBV9 to TRBJ1-2; no reliable D call. V dropped 4 bases and J dropped 2 bases, with 21 bases sitting between them. Germline CDR1 SGDLS, CDR2 YYNGEE. This CDR3 has 17 residues. The CDR3, as DNA: TGTGCCAGCAGCCCACACCTGGACGGACGATTAAACTATGGCTACACCTTC. Translated: CASSPHLDGRLNYGYTF.

This chain connects TRBV7-3 to TRBJ2-6; D may be TRBD1 (6 bases). This CDR3 is built from 18 residues. Germline CDR1 and CDR2: SGHTA and FQGTGA. The germline V and J ends were trimmed by 4 bases and 2 bases, with 18 bases remaining between them. CDR3 protein: CASSSLGTSGPGANVLTF. The CDR3 DNA is TGTGCCAGCAGCTCTCTGGGGACATCGGGACCTGGGGCCAACGTCCTGACTTTC.

The chain links TRBV6-5 to TRBJ1-2; 8 bases align to TRBD1. The V gene end was trimmed by 6 bases and the J gene end by 8 bases; junction bases not matched to a gene: 8. In germline, CDR1 is MNHEY, CDR2 SVGAGI. The CDR3 is made up of 13 amino acids. CDR3 sequence (DNA): TGTGCCAGCAGCCTCGGACAGGGCCTGGGCTACACCTTC. Its translation is CASSLGQGLGYTF.

V gene TRBV19 combines with J gene TRBJ1-5; no definite D call. Germline values: CDR1 LNHDA, CDR2 SQIVND (reference sequence). The ends were cut back, 3 bases at V and 8 bases at J, with 14 bases in the middle. The length of the CDR3 is 14 residues. CDR3 bases: TGTGCCAGTAGTATTCTGGTCAGACGCGAGCCCCAGCATTTT. This codes for CASSILVRREPQHF. The entire variable domain, with the rest obtained from reference TRBV19 and TRBJ1-5, is as follows: DGGITQSPKYLFRKEGQNVTLSCEQNLNHDAMYWYRQDPGQGLRLIYYSQIVNDFQKGDIAEGYSVSREKKESFPLTVTSAQKNPTAFYLCASSILVRREPQHFGDGTRLSIL.

The chain employs TRBV7-3 and TRBJ2-3; the match to TRBD2 covers 8 bases. The CDR3 covers 17 residues. Losses at the gene ends were 1 base for V and 4 bases for J; bases not matched to a gene: 10. CDR1 SGHTA and CDR2 FQGTGA come from the germline V gene. CDR3 coding DNA: TGTGCCAGCAGCTTAAGAGCGCGGGGGGAGGGGGCAGATACGCAGTATTTT. Its translation is CASSLRARGEGADTQYF.

The V call is TRBV7-2, the J call TRBJ2-7, with 7 bases aligning to TRBD2. This CDR3 has 15 amino acids. Germline assignment: CDR1 SGHTA and CDR2 FQGNSA. The junction had 7 bases not matched to a gene; V was cut back by 1 base and J by 4 bases. CDR3: CASSLGDYPTYEQYF. DNA for the CDR3: TGTGCCAGCAGCTTAGGGGACTATCCAACGTACGAGCAGTACTTC.

The chain combines TRBV4-1 with TRBJ1-4; no firm D call. The CDR3 is made up of 16 amino acids. In germline, CDR1 is MGHRA, CDR2 YSYEKL. V was shortened by 0 bases and J by 3 bases, with 11 bases between the two germline ends. Here the CDR3 reads CASSQELGPSNEKLFF. The CDR3 DNA sequence: TGCGCCAGCAGCCAAGAGTTGGGCCCTTCTAATGAAAAACTGTTTTTT.

This chain links TRBV11-1 with TRBJ1-6; D remains ambiguous. This CDR3 is 13 amino acids long. CDR1 is SGHAT, CDR2 FQDESV, per germline (reference sequence). V shed 5 bases and J shed 14 bases, with 16 bases lying between them. CDR3 residues: CASSHRIQGTLHF. The DNA of the CDR3 is TGTGCCAGCAGCCACCGAATCCAAGGGACCCTCCACTTT. The variable domain in full, completed from reference TRBV11-1 and TRBJ1-6, reads EAEVAQSPRYKITEKSQAVAFWCDPISGHATLYWYRQILGQGPELLVQFQDESVVDDSQLPKDRFSAERLKGVDSTLKIQPAELGDSAMYLCASSHRIQGTLHFGNGTRLTVT.

This clone was seen a handful of times. The V call is TRBV6-1, the J call TRBJ2-6; D remains unclear. This CDR3 has 15 amino acids. CDR1 and CDR2 (germline): MNHNS, SASEGT. V lost 2 bases and J 2 bases, leaving 7 bases between the germline ends. The CDR3 nucleotides read TGTGCCAGCAGTGAAACCGGTACTGGGGCCAACGTCCTGACTTTC. This translates into CASSETGTGANVLTF.

This rearrangement joins TRBV6-5 to TRBJ1-6; weak D call: TRBD1 (5 bases). From germline, CDR1 is MNHEY and CDR2 SVGAGI. Trimming left V 0 bases short and J 9 bases short, with 12 bases between. The CDR3 contains 15 residues. The CDR3 DNA is TGTGCCAGCAGTTACTCGAGGGGTAGAGGTTCACCCCTCCACTTT. Protein product: CASSYSRGRGSPLHF.

CDR3 amino acids: CASSQPTSGRPHEQYF. CDR3 nucleotides: TGTGCCAGCAGCCAACCCACTAGCGGGAGACCCCACGAGCAGTACTTC. The chain recombines TRBV11-3 with TRBJ2-7; 11 bases match TRBD2. Germline CDR1 reads SGHNT; CDR2 reads YENEEA. V lost 5 bases, J lost 5 bases, and 11 bases stayed unmatched. This CDR3 has 16 residues.

The rearrangement joins TRBV2 to TRBJ2-3; TRBD2 matches at 7 bases. This CDR3 spans 16 amino acids. Germline-derived CDR1 and CDR2 are SNHLY and FYNNEI. Germline trimming cut 7 bases from V and 2 bases from J; bases unmatched to any gene: 12. CDR3 in DNA: TGTGCCAGCATCTCCGGGCGGCGGGGGAACACAGATACGCAGTATTTT. This sequence encodes CASISGRRGNTDTQYF. Looking up the rest from reference TRBV2 and TRBJ2-3 gives the full variable domain: EPEVTQTPSHQVTQMGQEVILRCVPISNHLYFYWYRQILGQKVEFLVSFYNNEISEKSEIFDDQFSVERPDGSNFTLKIRSTKLEDSAMYFCASISGRRGNTDTQYFGPGTRLTVL.

The chain is built from TRBV7-9 and TRBJ2-1; TRBD2 agrees at 15 bases. After removal of 3 bases from V and 3 bases from J, the junction contained 0 bases not matched to a gene. CDR1 and CDR2 (germline): SEHNR, FQNEAQ (reference sequence). The CDR3 loop spans 16 amino acids. CDR3 sequence: CASSLGLAGGYNEQFF. The CDR3 region has the DNA TGTGCCAGCAGCTTGGGACTAGCGGGGGGCTACAATGAGCAGTTCTTC.

The chain links TRBV30 to TRBJ2-5; 7 nucleotides line up with TRBD1. The DNA end is a closer match to TRBJ2-7, so the J assignment may be wrong. Germline V gene data show CDR1 as GTSNPN and CDR2 as SVGIG (reference sequence). This CDR3 contains 13 residues. The CDR3 spells CAWTRDSLYEQYF. CDR3 nucleotide sequence: TGTGCCTGGACTCGGGACAGCCTCTACGAGCAGTACTTC.

This clone was counted only a few times. The chain links TRBV5-6 to TRBJ1-2; 12 bases are shared with TRBD1. Germline CDR1 SGHDT, CDR2 YYEEEE. This CDR3 spans 18 amino acids. The trim removed 1 base at V and 0 bases at J, leaving 7 bases unmatched. CDR3 region: CASSLLGQGAQSNYGYTF. CDR3 bases: TGTGCCAGCAGCTTGTTGGGACAGGGGGCTCAATCTAACTATGGCTACACCTTC.

The chain couples TRBV7-9 to TRBJ1-2; TRBD1 might be the D (6 bases). This CDR3 comprises 16 residues. CDR1 is SEHNR and CDR2 is FQNEAQ in the germline V gene (reference sequence). Trimming left V 7 bases short and J 2 bases short, with 20 bases between. The CDR3 loop is CASTPSGLQGNYGYTF. CDR3 nucleotide sequence: TGTGCCAGCACCCCCTCGGGCCTCCAGGGGAACTATGGCTACACCTTC.

This clone was seen only once. This sequence joins TRBV19 and TRBJ2-7; 10 bases are shared with TRBD1. Germline-derived CDR1 and CDR2 are LNHDA and SQIVND (reference sequence). The CDR3 is 16 amino acids. Trimming removed 4 bases from V and 3 bases from J; junction bases left unmatched: 9. The CDR3 region has the DNA TGTGCCAGTAGTAAGTATCTAGGGACAGGGGACTACGAGCAGTACTTC. Translation gives CASSKYLGTGDYEQYF.

The chain recombines TRBV30 with TRBJ1-5; D gene ambiguous. V lost 0 bases and J 1 base, leaving 1 base between the germline ends. The CDR3 contains 12 residues. CDR1 is GTSNPN, CDR2 SVGIG, per germline (reference sequence). The CDR3 region is CAWSVSNQPQHF. CDR3 bases: TGTGCCTGGAGTGTAAGCAATCAGCCCCAGCATTTT. The full variable domain, completed using reference TRBV30 and TRBJ1-5, is SQTIHQWPATLVQPVGSPLSLECTVEGTSNPNLYWYRQAAGRGLQLLFYSVGIGQISSEVPQNLSASRPQDRQFILSSKKLLLSDSGFYLCAWSVSNQPQHFGDGTRLSIL.

V is TRBV15 and J is TRBJ1-1; D is unresolved. The CDR3 extends over 15 amino acids. V lost 6 bases and J 0 bases, leaving 14 bases between the germline ends. Germline CDR1 is LNHNV and CDR2 is YYDKDF (reference sequence). The CDR3 protein is CATSLVEPMNTEAFF. The CDR3 DNA follows: TGTGCCACCAGTCTGGTAGAACCGATGAACACTGAAGCTTTCTTT.

The chain links TRBV11-3 to TRBJ2-5; weak D call: TRBD2 (5 bases). Looked up from germline, CDR1 is SGHNT and CDR2 is YENEEA. The length of the CDR3 is 13 residues. Between the trimmed V and J ends, which lost 5 bases and 4 bases, there was a span of 11 bases. In DNA form, the CDR3 reads TGTGCCAGCAGCCCGGGGTCCAGAGAGACCCAGTACTTC. Its translation: CASSPGSRETQYF. Variable domain in full (rest from reference TRBV11-3 and TRBJ2-5): EAGVVQSPRYKIIEKKQPVAFWCNPISGHNTLYWYLQNLGQGPELLIRYENEEAVDDSQLPKDRFSAERLKGVDSTLKIQPAELGDSAVYLCASSPGSRETQYFGPGTRLLVL.

The chain joins TRBV7-3 to TRBJ1-1, with 8 bases aligning to TRBD1. The CDR3 has 14 amino acids. Germline CDR1 and CDR2: SGHTA and FQGTGA. J lost 1 base, V lost 3 bases, and 1 base had no gene match. The DNA of the CDR3 is TGTGCCAGCAGCTTGGGACAGGCGAACACTGAAGCTTTCTTT. Translation: CASSLGQANTEAFF.

The rearrangement joins TRBV9 to TRBJ2-7; 7 bases line up with TRBD2. The V gene end was trimmed by 0 bases and the J gene end by 2 bases; junction bases not matched to a gene: 8. The CDR3 runs to 16 residues. The germline V gene encodes CDR1 SGDLS and CDR2 YYNGEE. This CDR3 reads CASSVAGSSGAYEQYF. The CDR3, as DNA: TGTGCCAGCAGCGTAGCCGGGTCTAGCGGAGCCTACGAGCAGTACTTC.